The 10 T cell receptor beta chains in this list originate from one sample, sequenced in a study of cytomegalovirus exposure and HLA in healthy donors. Sequencing was performed with immunoSEQ multiplex PCR; in TCRdb, only in-frame clones are kept and a portion is missing. The sample lists over 120,000 clones; about 95% were seen once. The sequenced sample was PBMCs. These receptors all stem from a man in his late teens or twenties in good health and CMV-seropositive.

The chain links TRBV5-4 to TRBJ2-5, with D maybe TRBD1 (5 bases). This CDR3 is 13 amino acids long. V was shortened by 3 bases and J by 3 bases, with 9 bases between the two germline ends. Germline values: CDR1 SGHNT, CDR2 YYREEE (reference sequence). CDR3 sequence (DNA): TGTGCCAGCAGCTACAGGTTAGAAGAGACCCAGTACTTC. Protein product: CASSYRLEETQYF.

The chain joins TRBV27 to TRBJ1-1, with TRBD1 matching over 7 bases. The J segment lost 4 bases and the V segment lost 3 bases, leaving 2 bases of the junction unmatched. CDR1 is MNHEY and CDR2 is SMNVEV in the germline V gene (reference sequence). The CDR3 has 13 amino acids. CDR3 sequence reads: CASSFRGLTEAFF. As DNA, the CDR3 is TGTGCCAGCAGTTTTAGGGGGCTCACTGAAGCTTTCTTT.

V is TRBV29-1 and J is TRBJ2-7; TRBD1 is a possible D gene (6 bases). The CDR3 is made up of 15 amino acids. Trimming stripped 3 bases from V and 3 bases from J, with 18 bases between. From germline, CDR1 is SQVTM and CDR2 ANQGSEA. The CDR3 DNA reads TGCAGCGTTGAGGGAATCGGCCAGGGGAACTACGAGCAGTACTTC. Protein sequence: CSVEGIGQGNYEQYF.

The genes are TRBV10-3 and TRBJ2-1; D gene ambiguous. The CDR3 contains 11 residues. The V end was cut by 11 bases, the J end by 7 bases, with 12 bases between. CDR1 ENHRY and CDR2 SYGVKD come from the germline V gene. CDR3 region: CAPQGVNEQFF. CDR3 sequence (DNA): TGTGCCCCCCAAGGAGTAAATGAGCAGTTCTTC.

The genes are TRBV5-4 and TRBJ2-5; 9 nucleotides line up with TRBD2. Germline assignment: CDR1 SGHNT and CDR2 YYREEE (reference sequence). The CDR3 length is 14 residues. J was trimmed by 2 bases and V by 4 bases; bases with no gene match: 3. In DNA, the CDR3 is TGTGCCAGCAGCCTGACTAGCGGACAAGAGACCCAGTACTTC. Translation: CASSLTSGQETQYF.

The chain links TRBV2 to TRBJ1-1; 7 bases match TRBD1. Germline V lookup: CDR1 SNHLY, CDR2 FYNNEI. There are 17 residues in the CDR3. Trimming removed 10 bases from V and 1 base from J; junction bases left unmatched: 18. In nucleotides, the CDR3 is TGTGCCACCGAAAACAGGGGCCCAAGGCGGTCGAACACTGAAGCTTTCTTT. Residues: CATENRGPRRSNTEAFF.

The chain recombines TRBV18 with TRBJ2-7; D remains unclear. CDR1 and CDR2 (germline): KGHSH, LQKENI. The CDR3 extends over 14 amino acids. The V and J ends lost 3 bases and 4 bases respectively, with 13 bases between them. CDR3 bases: TGTGCCAGCTCACCGAACCAGGAACAGTACGAGCAGTACTTC. Translated, it gives CASSPNQEQYEQYF. The whole variable domain, filled in from reference TRBV18 and TRBJ2-7, reads NAGVMQNPRHLVRRRGQEARLRCSPMKGHSHVYWYRQLPEEGLKFMVYLQKENIIDESGMPKERFSAEFPKEGPSILRIQQVVRGDSAAYFCASSPNQEQYEQYFGPGTRLTVT.

This chain links TRBV18 with TRBJ1-1; D uncertain. This CDR3 has 13 residues. In germline, CDR1 is KGHSH, CDR2 LQKENI. V was shortened by 4 bases and J by 1 base, with 7 bases between the two germline ends. The CDR3: CASSQYRNTEAFF. CDR3 sequence (DNA): TGTGCCAGCTCACAGTACAGGAACACTGAAGCTTTCTTT.

The J gene is TRBJ1-2, the V gene TRBV28; no reliable D call. The V end lost 0 bases, the J end lost 2 bases, and 10 bases lay between the germline ends. The CDR3 runs 15 residues. The germline V gene encodes CDR1 MDHEN and CDR2 SYDVKM. The CDR3 DNA follows: TGTGCCAGCAGTTTATGGGCGGAGAGGAACTATGGCTACACCTTC. Protein sequence: CASSLWAERNYGYTF.

V is TRBV19 and J is TRBJ1-1; tentative D call: TRBD1 (6 bases). This CDR3 is built from 12 residues. Trimming left V 4 bases short and J 3 bases short, with 6 bases between. From germline, CDR1 is LNHDA and CDR2 SQIVND (reference sequence). CDR3 residues: CASSNRDTEAFF. CDR3 DNA: TGTGCCAGTAGTAACAGGGACACTGAAGCTTTCTTT.